These 5 T cell receptor beta chains were sequenced from one sample in a study of blood T cell repertoires in COVID-19. Libraries were prepared by immunoSEQ multiplex PCR; TCRdb keeps only in-frame clonotypes and omits some of them. This sample has roughly 210,000 clones, with roughly 80% found just once. The source material was peripheral blood. The source of these receptors is a woman older than 75 with COVID-19, enrolled during active disease.

The genes are TRBV5-1 and TRBJ2-3; 10 bases align to TRBD2. The ends lost 5 bases at V and 1 base at J; junction bases unmatched: 7. Germline CDR1 SGHRS, CDR2 YFSETQ. This CDR3 comprises 16 residues. CDR3 in DNA: TGCGCCAGCAGATCCGGGACTAGCGTCCGCACAGATACGCAGTATTTT. This codes for CASRSGTSVRTDTQYF.

The chain recombines TRBV19 with TRBJ2-1; 9 bases are shared with TRBD2. V was clipped by 5 bases and J by 5 bases; unmatched bases: 7. The germline gives CDR1 LNHDA, CDR2 SQIVND (reference sequence). The CDR3 loop spans 15 amino acids. The DNA of the CDR3 is TGTGCCAGTAGTTTCGCGAGCGGGGGGAACAATGAGCAGTTCTTC. It encodes CASSFASGGNNEQFF.

The chain links TRBV3-1 (or the pseudogene TRBV3-2) to TRBJ2-3; 12 bases agree with TRBD2. The V gene end was trimmed by 6 bases and the J gene end by 2 bases; junction bases not matched to a gene: 6. This CDR3 contains 16 residues. The germline V gene has CDR1 LGHDT and CDR2 YNNKEL (reference sequence). CDR3 in amino acids: CASSSLAGGITDTQYF. DNA of the CDR3: TGTGCCAGCAGTTCCCTAGCGGGGGGGATCACAGATACGCAGTATTTT.

This clone was detected once. The chain joins TRBV5-1 to TRBJ2-3, with TRBD2 matching 9 bases. CDR3 length: 15 amino acids. Germline V CDR1 and CDR2: SGHRS, YFSETQ. The ends lost 3 bases at V and 2 bases at J; junction bases unmatched: 4. The CDR3 sequence: CASSSRGGDTDTQYF. The CDR3 DNA reads as TGCGCCAGCAGCTCGCGCGGGGGGGACACAGATACGCAGTATTTT.

The chain combines TRBV24-1 with TRBJ2-1, with 8 bases identical to TRBD1. The CDR3 has 15 residues. After removal of 1 base from V and 8 bases from J, the junction contained 6 bases not matched to a gene. From germline, CDR1 is KGHDR and CDR2 SFDVKD. CDR3 coding DNA: TGTGCCACCAGTGATTTCCGGACAGGGTACTATGAGCAGTTCTTC. Translating it yields CATSDFRTGYYEQFF.